This paragraph covers one TCR beta chain sequence. Using immunoSEQ multiplex PCR, the repertoire was profiled, and TCRdb retains in-frame clones only, with some absent. The sample has almost 40,000 clones, more than 70% seen once. This specimen belongs to a study of control samples from healthy donors and cancer patients. CDR1 SGHTS and CDR2 YDEGEE come from the germline V gene. V was shortened by 0 bases and J by 14 bases, with 12 bases between the two germline ends. The CDR3 totals 12 residues. The chain has TRBV5-8 and TRBJ2-1; tentative D call: TRBD1 (6 bases). The sample was PBMCs. The clonotype was recovered from a woman aged 55-70 years with lung cancer. CDR3 protein: CASSLDQGTKFF. The CDR3, as DNA: TGTGCCAGCAGCTTGGACCAGGGGACGAAGTTCTTC. Supplemented by reference TRBV5-8 and TRBJ2-1, the full variable domain reads EAGVTQSPTHLIKTRGQQATLRCSPISGHTSVYWYQQALGLGLQFLLWYDEGEERNRGNFPPRFSGRQFPNYSSELNVNALELEDSALYLCASSLDQGTKFFGPGTRLTVL.